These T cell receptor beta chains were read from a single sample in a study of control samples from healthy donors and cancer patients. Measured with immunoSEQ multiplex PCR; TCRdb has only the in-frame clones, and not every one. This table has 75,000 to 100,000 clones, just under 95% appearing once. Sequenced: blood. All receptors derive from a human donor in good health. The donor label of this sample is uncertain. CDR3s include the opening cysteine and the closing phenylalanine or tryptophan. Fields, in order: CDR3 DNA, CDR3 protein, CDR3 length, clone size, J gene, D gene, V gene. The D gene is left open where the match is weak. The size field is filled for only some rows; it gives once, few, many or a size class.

DNA: TGTGTCACCCAGAGCCGGGACAGGCATACCGGGGAGCTGTTTTTT; CDR3: CVTQSRDRHTGELFF; length: 15; size: once; J: TRBJ2-2; D: TRBD1; V: TRBV27
DNA: TGTGCCAGCAGTTCAGGAGGAGAGGGGTCCTACGAGCAGTACTTC; CDR3: CASSSGGEGSYEQYF; length: 15; size: NA; J: TRBJ2-7; D: NA; V: TRBV28
DNA: TGTGCCAGCAGTTACAGGGGGCAACCTTCACCCCTCCACTTT; CDR3: CASSYRGQPSPLHF; length: 14; size: NA; J: TRBJ1-6; D: TRBD1; V: TRBV28
DNA: TGTGCCAGCAGTTATCGGGACAGGGGAATCTACTTCTCTGGCTACACCTTC; CDR3: CASSYRDRGIYFSGYTF; length: 17; size: NA; J: TRBJ1-2; D: TRBD1; V: TRBV6-2/TRBV6-3
DNA: TGCGCCAGCAGCCAAGAAGGACGGGGATCTCATGGCTACACCTTC; CDR3: CASSQEGRGSHGYTF; length: 15; size: NA; J: TRBJ1-2; D: NA; V: TRBV4-1
DNA: TGCGCCAGCAGCTTGGGAAGGACTAGAGACACCGGGGAGCTGTTTTTT; CDR3: CASSLGRTRDTGELFF; length: 16; size: NA; J: TRBJ2-2; D: TRBD2; V: TRBV5-1
DNA: TGTGCCAGTAGTATCGTCTTGGGACGAGGCTACACCTTC; CDR3: CASSIVLGRGYTF; length: 13; size: NA; J: TRBJ1-2; D: NA; V: TRBV19
DNA: TGTGCCAGCAGTTCCAGCGGGGGCGGCTCCTACAATGAGCAGTTCTTC; CDR3: CASSSSGGGSYNEQFF; length: 16; size: NA; J: TRBJ2-1; D: TRBD2; V: TRBV6-5
DNA: TGTGCCAGCAGTTACATGGGGGATACTAATGAAAAACTGTTTTTT; CDR3: CASSYMGDTNEKLFF; length: 15; size: NA; J: TRBJ1-4; D: NA; V: TRBV6-5
DNA: TGTGCCAGTAGTAACGGACAGGGAAGCCAGGAGCAGTTCTTC; CDR3: CASSNGQGSQEQFF; length: 14; size: NA; J: TRBJ2-1; D: TRBD1; V: TRBV19
DNA: TGTGCCAGCAGCCCGAGCGGCCGGTGGTGCACCTTC; CDR3: CASSPSGRWCTF; length: 12; size: NA; J: TRBJ1-2; D: NA; V: TRBV3-1/TRBV3-2
DNA: TGCGCCAGCAGCTCCCACCAAGAGACCCAGTACTTC; CDR3: CASSSHQETQYF; length: 12; size: NA; J: TRBJ2-5; D: NA; V: TRBV5-1
DNA: TGTGCCAGCAGCCAAGCCGGGACTACAAGGGGCATTCAGTACTTC; CDR3: CASSQAGTTRGIQYF; length: 15; size: NA; J: TRBJ2-4; D: TRBD2; V: TRBV3-1/TRBV3-2
DNA: TGTGCCTGGAGTCCAGACAGGGGGTATTCACCCCTCCACTTT; CDR3: CAWSPDRGYSPLHF; length: 14; size: NA; J: TRBJ1-6; D: TRBD1; V: TRBV30
DNA: TGTGCCAGCAGCTTAGAGGGCCTCGGGACTAGGTATAATGAGCAGTTCTTC; CDR3: CASSLEGLGTRYNEQFF; length: 17; size: NA; J: TRBJ2-1; D: TRBD2; V: TRBV7-9
DNA: TGTGCCAGCAGCGTAGGGGGCAGCCCAGGGGAGACCCAGTACTTC; CDR3: CASSVGGSPGETQYF; length: 15; size: NA; J: TRBJ2-5; D: NA; V: TRBV9
DNA: TGTGCCAGCAGTTTAAATAGCGGGGCCTACCAAGAGACCCAGTACTTC; CDR3: CASSLNSGAYQETQYF; length: 16; size: NA; J: TRBJ2-5; D: TRBD2; V: TRBV6-5
DNA: TGTGCCAGCAGCCACTCCGGGACAGGCCCTGTGGTAGCGGGGAAAAAAGAGACCCAGTACTTC; CDR3: CASSHSGTGPVVAGKKETQYF; length: 21; size: NA; J: TRBJ2-5; D: NA; V: TRBV6-6
DNA: TGTGCCAGCAGCGACAGTTATCAGCCCCAGCATTTT; CDR3: CASSDSYQPQHF; length: 12; size: NA; J: TRBJ1-5; D: NA; V: TRBV28
DNA: TGTGCCAGCAGCGTAGTGGGGTGGAATACAGATACGCAGTATTTT; CDR3: CASSVVGWNTDTQYF; length: 15; size: NA; J: TRBJ2-3; D: NA; V: TRBV9
DNA: TGTGCCAGCAGTTACCTCCCAAGCAATCAGCCCCAGCATTTT; CDR3: CASSYLPSNQPQHF; length: 14; size: NA; J: TRBJ1-5; D: NA; V: TRBV6-5
DNA: TGTGCCACCAGCGGAAGCTCTGGAAACACCATATATTTT; CDR3: CATSGSSGNTIYF; length: 13; size: NA; J: TRBJ1-3; D: NA; V: TRBV15
DNA: TGTGCCAGCAGCATTACAGGGGGGACTTATGAAAAACTGTTTTTT; CDR3: CASSITGGTYEKLFF; length: 15; size: NA; J: TRBJ1-4; D: TRBD1; V: TRBV5-4
DNA: TGCAGCGTCGGTGACGGGGGCTATGGCTACACCTTC; CDR3: CSVGDGGYGYTF; length: 12; size: NA; J: TRBJ1-2; D: NA; V: TRBV29-1
DNA: TGTGCCAGCAGCTTAGCCGCAGGGGGCACCGGGGAGCTGTTTTTT; CDR3: CASSLAAGGTGELFF; length: 15; size: NA; J: TRBJ2-2; D: TRBD1; V: TRBV13
DNA: TGTGCCATCAGTGAGGAGAAAGGAGGGATCTTCTCTGGAAACACCATATATTTT; CDR3: CAISEEKGGIFSGNTIYF; length: 18; size: NA; J: TRBJ1-3; D: NA; V: TRBV10-3
DNA: TGTGCCAGCAGTGAATTGGCCCTAAACACTGAAGCTTTCTTT; CDR3: CASSELALNTEAFF; length: 14; size: NA; J: TRBJ1-1; D: NA; V: TRBV2
DNA: TGTGCCAGCAGTCAGACAGGGGGAAAGACCGGGGAGCTGTTTTTT; CDR3: CASSQTGGKTGELFF; length: 15; size: NA; J: TRBJ2-2; D: TRBD1; V: TRBV7-6
DNA: TGTGCCTGGAGTCAGGTACCAGGGCCTGGCTTGGATGGCTACACCTTC; CDR3: CAWSQVPGPGLDGYTF; length: 16; size: NA; J: TRBJ1-2; D: NA; V: TRBV30
DNA: TGTGCCAGTAGTCCGGACAGAGGCTCCTACAATGAGCAGTTCTTC; CDR3: CASSPDRGSYNEQFF; length: 15; size: NA; J: TRBJ2-1; D: NA; V: TRBV19
DNA: TGTGCCAGCAGCGTAGGCACAGGATTGGGAAACACCATATATTTT; CDR3: CASSVGTGLGNTIYF; length: 15; size: NA; J: TRBJ1-3; D: NA; V: TRBV9
DNA: TGTGCCAGCTGTGTTAGGATGAACACTGAAGCTTTCTTT; CDR3: CASCVRMNTEAFF; length: 13; size: once; J: TRBJ1-1; D: NA; V: TRBV2
DNA: TGTGCCAGCAGTTTCCGGACAGGAGCTGGCTACACCTTC; CDR3: CASSFRTGAGYTF; length: 13; size: NA; J: TRBJ1-2; D: TRBD1; V: TRBV27
DNA: TGTGCCAGCACCCAGGGACCCCATAATTCACCCCTCCACTTT; CDR3: CASTQGPHNSPLHF; length: 14; size: NA; J: TRBJ1-6; D: NA; V: TRBV6-5
DNA: TGTGCCAGCAGTTTCTTTCGCGGAAATAGCAATCAGCCCCAGCATTTT; CDR3: CASSFFRGNSNQPQHF; length: 16; size: NA; J: TRBJ1-5; D: NA; V: TRBV28
DNA: TGTGCTAGTGGCCCGACAGGGGGCCATTCACCCCTCCACTTT; CDR3: CASGPTGGHSPLHF; length: 14; size: NA; J: TRBJ1-6; D: TRBD1; V: TRBV12-5
DNA: TGTGCCAGCAGTGTTGGGGAACCGGGACAAGAAGCTTTCTTT; CDR3: CASSVGEPGQEAFF; length: 14; size: NA; J: TRBJ1-1; D: NA; V: TRBV2
DNA: TGTGCCAGCAGTAACAGGGGTGAAAAACTGTTTTTT; CDR3: CASSNRGEKLFF; length: 12; size: NA; J: TRBJ1-4; D: TRBD1; V: TRBV6-5
DNA: TGTGCCAGCAGCCAAGAAGGGACGGATGAGCAGTTCTTC; CDR3: CASSQEGTDEQFF; length: 13; size: NA; J: TRBJ2-1; D: NA; V: TRBV3-1/TRBV3-2
DNA: TGTGCCAGTAGTCCCCGGGACACGAGTACTGGAAACACCATATATTTT; CDR3: CASSPRDTSTGNTIYF; length: 16; size: NA; J: TRBJ1-3; D: NA; V: TRBV19
DNA: TGTGCCAGCAGCAGGACTGAGAACACTGAAGCTTTCTTT; CDR3: CASSRTENTEAFF; length: 13; size: NA; J: TRBJ1-1; D: NA; V: TRBV7-6
DNA: TGTGCCACCAGTGAAGTGTCTGGAAACACCATATATTTT; CDR3: CATSEVSGNTIYF; length: 13; size: NA; J: TRBJ1-3; D: NA; V: TRBV24-1
DNA: TGTGCCAGCAGCTTATGGCAGATGTACCAAGAGACCCAGTACTTC; CDR3: CASSLWQMYQETQYF; length: 15; size: NA; J: TRBJ2-5; D: NA; V: TRBV7-2
DNA: TGTGCCAGTAGTATCCGGGCGCCTAGCTCCTACAATGAGCAGTTCTTC; CDR3: CASSIRAPSSYNEQFF; length: 16; size: NA; J: TRBJ2-1; D: NA; V: TRBV19
DNA: TGTGCCAGCAGCTTAGTTCGGAGTAACGCGGACACTGAAGCTTTCTTT; CDR3: CASSLVRSNADTEAFF; length: 16; size: NA; J: TRBJ1-1; D: NA; V: TRBV11-2
DNA: TGTGCCAGCAGCGGCCCCGATGAGCAGTTCTTC; CDR3: CASSGPDEQFF; length: 11; size: NA; J: TRBJ2-1; D: NA; V: TRBV9
DNA: TGTGCCAGCTCACCAAGGCGACCGGGCACTGAAGCTTTCTTT; CDR3: CASSPRRPGTEAFF; length: 14; size: NA; J: TRBJ1-1; D: NA; V: TRBV18